A single sample is the source of the 12 T cell receptor beta chains below, sequenced in a study of graft-versus-host responses after intestinal transplantation. Generated by immunoSEQ multiplex PCR, the TCRdb table keeps only in-frame clones and is missing some. Of 50,000 to 55,000 clones listed, more than 70% are singletons. The antigens for these receptors are not known. The starting material was unstimulated CD4+ T cells sorted from spleen or lymph node cells, obtained before transplant. The receptors were sampled from a human donor who was the organ donor for an intestinal transplant.

The V and J genes are TRBV10-3 and TRBJ2-5; TRBD1 matches 9 bases. The CDR3 covers 15 residues. The J segment lost 1 base and the V segment lost 5 bases, leaving 5 bases of the junction unmatched. Germline values: CDR1 ENHRY, CDR2 SYGVKD. CDR3 bases: TGTGCCATCAGTTTAACAGGGGGCGGCCAAGAGACCCAGTACTTC. Translating gives CAISLTGGGQETQYF.

The chain combines TRBV2 with TRBJ2-1; possible D gene TRBD2, 5 bases. In germline, CDR1 is SNHLY, CDR2 FYNNEI. The V and J ends lost 2 bases and 7 bases respectively, with 15 bases between them. The CDR3 has 15 residues. The CDR3: CASSERGIVRNEQFF. In nucleotides, the CDR3 is TGTGCCAGCAGTGAACGAGGGATTGTTCGGAATGAGCAGTTCTTC. The whole variable domain, filled in from reference TRBV2 and TRBJ2-1, reads EPEVTQTPSHQVTQMGQEVILRCVPISNHLYFYWYRQILGQKVEFLVSFYNNEISEKSEIFDDQFSVERPDGSNFTLKIRSTKLEDSAMYFCASSERGIVRNEQFFGPGTRLTVL.

The CDR3 loop is CASSPGLAGETDTQYF. CDR3 bases: TGTGCCAGCAGCCCGGGACTAGCGGGAGAAACAGATACGCAGTATTTT. The chain couples TRBV7-6 to TRBJ2-3; 14 bases fit TRBD2. The CDR3 consists of 16 residues. Trimming removed 5 bases from V and 3 bases from J; junction bases left unmatched: 4. Germline V lookup: CDR1 SGHVS, CDR2 FNYEAQ.

This chain links TRBV6-1 with TRBJ2-7, with 10 positions matching TRBD1. J gave up 6 bases and V 8 bases, and 13 bases lay outside the gene matches. Germline V gene data show CDR1 as MNHNS and CDR2 as SASEGT. CDR3 size: 15 residues. CDR3: CASGRTGTGASEQYF. The CDR3 DNA sequence: TGTGCCAGCGGCAGAACCGGGACAGGGGCGAGCGAGCAGTACTTC.

This chain connects TRBV9 to TRBJ2-3; 8 bases agree with TRBD2. This CDR3 has 16 residues. Germline assignment: CDR1 SGDLS and CDR2 YYNGEE. V shed 4 bases, J shed 2 bases, and the junction held 9 bases outside the gene matches. CDR3 sequence: CASSPRGAGATDTQYF. CDR3 nucleotides: TGTGCCAGCAGCCCCCGTGGAGCGGGGGCCACAGATACGCAGTATTTT. Using reference TRBV9 and TRBJ2-3 for the parts outside the CDR3, the full variable domain is DSGVTQTPKHLITATGQRVTLRCSPRSGDLSVYWYQQSLDQGLQFLIQYYNGEERAKGNILERFSAQQFPDLHSELNLSSLELGDSALYFCASSPRGAGATDTQYFGPGTRLTVL.

The genes are TRBV5-4 and TRBJ2-3, with 9 bases that match TRBD2. From germline, CDR1 is SGHNT and CDR2 YYREEE (reference sequence). CDR3 length: 16 residues. Trimming took 1 base from V and 6 from J; bases not matched to a gene: 9. In DNA, the CDR3 is TGTGCCAGCAGCTTGTATTCGGCGGGAGGGTTGGATACGCAGTATTTT. Amino acid sequence: CASSLYSAGGLDTQYF.

The chain employs TRBV18 and TRBJ2-7, with 9 bases that match TRBD1. CDR3 length: 15 amino acids. Trimming cost V 3 bases and J 6 bases; bases outside gene matches: 9. Germline V gives CDR1 KGHSH, CDR2 LQKENI. In DNA, the CDR3 is TGTGCCAGCTCACCTGGGACAGGGATACGGAGCGAGCAGTACTTC. Its translation: CASSPGTGIRSEQYF.

The CDR3 here is CASREALKGEKLFF. As DNA, the CDR3 is TGTGCCAGCAGGGAGGCTTTAAAGGGTGAAAAACTGTTTTTT. The gene calls are TRBV28 and TRBJ1-4; no clear D gene. The CDR3 length is 14 residues. In germline, CDR1 is MDHEN, CDR2 SYDVKM. Trimming stripped 6 bases from V and 7 bases from J, with 15 bases between. The full variable domain, rest sourced from reference TRBV28 and TRBJ1-4, is DVKVTQSSRYLVKRTGEKVFLECVQDMDHENMFWYRQDPGLGLRLIYFSYDVKMKEKGDIPEGYSVSREKKERFSLILESASTNQTSMYLCASREALKGEKLFFGSGTQLSVL.

The V call is TRBV7-3, the J call TRBJ2-1, with TRBD2 matching 8 bases. Per germline, CDR1 SGHTA and CDR2 FQGTGA. V gave up 2 bases and J gave up 7 bases; unmatched junction bases: 4. The CDR3 runs to 14 residues. As DNA, the CDR3 is TGTGCCAGCAGCTTAGGGCGGGAGGAGAATGAGCAGTTCTTC. Protein: CASSLGREENEQFF.

In nucleotides, the CDR3 is TGTGCCACCTTCCCCGGCGGGAGAGGAAACACCGGGGAGCTGTTTTTT. Translation: CATFPGGRGNTGELFF. The chain carries TRBV15 and TRBJ2-2, with 7 positions matching TRBD2. In germline, CDR1 is LNHNV, CDR2 YYDKDF (reference sequence). The V segment lost 8 bases and the J segment 2 bases; nucleotides outside the gene matches: 11. This CDR3 has 16 amino acids.

This rearrangement joins TRBV29-1 to TRBJ2-2; TRBD1 might be the D (6 bases). The CDR3 contains 13 residues. Trimming shortened V by 5 bases and J by 1 base, and 8 bases separated the two germline ends. In germline, CDR1 is SQVTM, CDR2 ANQGSEA. The CDR3 nucleotides read TGCAGCGTTTTCAGGGGGAACACCGGGGAGCTGTTTTTT. Translation: CSVFRGNTGELFF.

This CDR3 is CASGPPGTGYYEQYF. In DNA, the CDR3 is TGTGCCAGCGGACCCCCGGGGACAGGGTACTACGAGCAGTACTTC. The gene calls are TRBV28 and TRBJ2-7; 9 nucleotides align to TRBD1. The CDR3 has 15 amino acids. Trimming removed 8 bases from V and 3 bases from J; junction bases left unmatched: 11. Looked up from germline, CDR1 is MDHEN and CDR2 is SYDVKM.